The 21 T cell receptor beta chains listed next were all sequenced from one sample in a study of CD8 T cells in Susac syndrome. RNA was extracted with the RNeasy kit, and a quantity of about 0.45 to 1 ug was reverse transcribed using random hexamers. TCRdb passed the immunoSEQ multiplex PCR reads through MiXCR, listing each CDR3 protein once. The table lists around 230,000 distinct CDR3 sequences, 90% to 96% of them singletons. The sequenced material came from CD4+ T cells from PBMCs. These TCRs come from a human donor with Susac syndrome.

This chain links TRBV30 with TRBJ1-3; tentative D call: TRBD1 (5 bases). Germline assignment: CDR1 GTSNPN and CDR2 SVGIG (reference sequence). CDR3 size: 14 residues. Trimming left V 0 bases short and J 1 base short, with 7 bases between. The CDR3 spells CAWSVGGSGNTIYF. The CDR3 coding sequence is TGTGCCTGGAGTGTCGGGGGGTCTGGAAACACCATATATTTT.

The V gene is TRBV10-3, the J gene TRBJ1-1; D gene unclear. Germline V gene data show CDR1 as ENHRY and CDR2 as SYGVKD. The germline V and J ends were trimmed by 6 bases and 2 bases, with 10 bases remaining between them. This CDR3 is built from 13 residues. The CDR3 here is CAISTLENTEAFF. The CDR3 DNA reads TGTGCCATCAGCACCCTTGAAAACACTGAAGCTTTCTTT.

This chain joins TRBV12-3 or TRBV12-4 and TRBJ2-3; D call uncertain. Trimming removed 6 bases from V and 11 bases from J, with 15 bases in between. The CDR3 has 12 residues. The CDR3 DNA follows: TGTGCCAGCAGCCGGTCCACTGTTAGGCAGTATTTT. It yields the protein CASSRSTVRQYF.

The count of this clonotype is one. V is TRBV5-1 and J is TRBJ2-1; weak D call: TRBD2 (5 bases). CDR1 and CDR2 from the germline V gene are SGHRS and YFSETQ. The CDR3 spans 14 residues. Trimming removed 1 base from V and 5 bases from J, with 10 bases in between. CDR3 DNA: TGCGCCAGCAGCTTGATTCCGGGGAACAATGAGCAGTTCTTC. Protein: CASSLIPGNNEQFF.

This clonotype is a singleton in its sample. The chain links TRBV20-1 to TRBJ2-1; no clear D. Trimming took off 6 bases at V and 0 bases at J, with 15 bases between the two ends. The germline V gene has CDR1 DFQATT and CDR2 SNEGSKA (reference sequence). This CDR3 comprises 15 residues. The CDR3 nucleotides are TGCAGTGCCACCTCGGCGGTGGGCTCCTACAATGAGCAGTTCTTC. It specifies CSATSAVGSYNEQFF.

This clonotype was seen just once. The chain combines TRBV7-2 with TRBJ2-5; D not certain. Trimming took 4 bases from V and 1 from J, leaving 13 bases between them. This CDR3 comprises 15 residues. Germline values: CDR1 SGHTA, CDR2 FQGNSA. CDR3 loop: CASSSDSAFQETQYF. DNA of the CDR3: TGTGCCAGCAGCTCAGACTCAGCGTTCCAAGAGACCCAGTACTTC.

The CDR3: CASSAQGASTEAFF. The CDR3, as DNA: TGTGCCAGCAGCGCTCAGGGGGCTAGCACTGAAGCTTTCTTT. The chain is built from TRBV9 and TRBJ1-1; 8 bases agree with TRBD1. This CDR3 is built from 14 residues. V lost 3 bases, J lost 4 bases, and 5 bases stayed unmatched. In germline, CDR1 is SGDLS, CDR2 YYNGEE.

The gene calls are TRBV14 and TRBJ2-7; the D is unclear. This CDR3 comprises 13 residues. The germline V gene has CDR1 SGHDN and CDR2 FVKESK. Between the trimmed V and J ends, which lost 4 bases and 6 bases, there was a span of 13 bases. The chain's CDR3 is CASSRDTVSEQYF. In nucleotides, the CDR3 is TGTGCCAGCAGCCGAGACACAGTATCCGAGCAGTACTTC.

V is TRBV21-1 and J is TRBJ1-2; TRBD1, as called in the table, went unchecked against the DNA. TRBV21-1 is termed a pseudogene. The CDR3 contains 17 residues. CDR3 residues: CASRNSSGGAGVEGYTF. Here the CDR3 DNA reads TGTGCCAGCAGGAACTCTTCGGGGGGGGCAGGAGTGGAGGGCTACACCTTC.

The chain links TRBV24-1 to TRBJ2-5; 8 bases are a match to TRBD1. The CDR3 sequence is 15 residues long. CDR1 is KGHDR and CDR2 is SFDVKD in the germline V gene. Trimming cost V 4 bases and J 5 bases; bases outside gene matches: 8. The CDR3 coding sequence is TGTGCCACCAGTGACCCCGGACAGGGTTGGGAGACCCAGTACTTC. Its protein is CATSDPGQGWETQYF.

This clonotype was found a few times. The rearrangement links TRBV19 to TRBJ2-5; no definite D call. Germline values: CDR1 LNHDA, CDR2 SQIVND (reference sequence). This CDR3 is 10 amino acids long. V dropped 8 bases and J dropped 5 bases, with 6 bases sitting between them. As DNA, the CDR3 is TGTGCCAGTGGTTCGGAGACCCAGTACTTC. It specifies CASGSETQYF. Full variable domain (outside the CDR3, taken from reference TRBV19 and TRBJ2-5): DGGITQSPKYLFRKEGQNVTLSCEQNLNHDAMYWYRQDPGQGLRLIYYSQIVNDFQKGDIAEGYSVSREKKESFPLTVTSAQKNPTAFYLCASGSETQYFGPGTRLLVL.

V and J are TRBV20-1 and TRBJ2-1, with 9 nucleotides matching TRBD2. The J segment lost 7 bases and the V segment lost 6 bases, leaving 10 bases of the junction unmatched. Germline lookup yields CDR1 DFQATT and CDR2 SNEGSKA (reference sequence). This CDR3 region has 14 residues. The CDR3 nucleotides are TGCAGTGCCTTTCTAGCGGGAAAAGGGAATGAGCAGTTCTTC. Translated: CSAFLAGKGNEQFF.

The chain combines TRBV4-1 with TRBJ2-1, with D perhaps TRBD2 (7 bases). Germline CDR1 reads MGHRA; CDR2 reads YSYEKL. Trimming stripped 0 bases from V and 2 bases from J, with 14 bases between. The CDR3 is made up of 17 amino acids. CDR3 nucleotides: TGCGCCAGCAGCCAAGATCGGCGGGGGCGTGCCTACAATGAGCAGTTCTTC. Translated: CASSQDRRGRAYNEQFF.

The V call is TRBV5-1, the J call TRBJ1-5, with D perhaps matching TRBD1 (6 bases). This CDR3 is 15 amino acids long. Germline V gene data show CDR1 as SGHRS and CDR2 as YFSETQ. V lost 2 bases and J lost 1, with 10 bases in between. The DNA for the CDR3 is TGCGCCAGCAGCTTCGCGGGGGCAAGCAATCAGCCCCAGCATTTT. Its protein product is CASSFAGASNQPQHF.

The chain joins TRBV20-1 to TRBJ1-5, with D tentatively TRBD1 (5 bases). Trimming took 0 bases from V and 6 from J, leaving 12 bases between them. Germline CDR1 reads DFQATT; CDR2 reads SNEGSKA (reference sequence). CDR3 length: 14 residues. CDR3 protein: CSARDGGTRQPQHF. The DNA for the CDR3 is TGCAGTGCTAGAGATGGGGGGACGCGTCAGCCCCAGCATTTT.

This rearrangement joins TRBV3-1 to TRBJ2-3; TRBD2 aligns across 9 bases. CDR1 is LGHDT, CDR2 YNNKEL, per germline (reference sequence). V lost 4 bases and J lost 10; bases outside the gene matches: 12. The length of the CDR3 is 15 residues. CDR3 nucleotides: TGTGCCAGCAGCCCCCGTCCGGGACTAGCTGGGTCGCAGTATTTT. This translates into CASSPRPGLAGSQYF.

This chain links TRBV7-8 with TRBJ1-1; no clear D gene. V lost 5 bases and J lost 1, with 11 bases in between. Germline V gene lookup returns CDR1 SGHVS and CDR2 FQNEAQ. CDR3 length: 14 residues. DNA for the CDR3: TGTGCCAGCAGCCCCCCCGGTGAGAACACTGAAGCTTTCTTT. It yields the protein CASSPPGENTEAFF. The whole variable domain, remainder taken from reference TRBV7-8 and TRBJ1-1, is GAGVSQSPRYKVAKRGQDVALRCDPISGHVSLFWYQQALGQGPEFLTYFQNEAQLDKSGLPSDRFFAERPEGSVSTLKIQRTQQEDSAVYLCASSPPGENTEAFFGQGTRLTVV.

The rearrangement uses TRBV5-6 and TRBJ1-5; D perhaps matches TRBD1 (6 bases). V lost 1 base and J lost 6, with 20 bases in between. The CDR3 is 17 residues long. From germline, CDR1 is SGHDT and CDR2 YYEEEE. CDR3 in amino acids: CASSLTLRSGAFQPQHF. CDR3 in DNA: TGTGCCAGCAGCTTGACTCTAAGGTCAGGGGCCTTTCAGCCCCAGCATTTT.

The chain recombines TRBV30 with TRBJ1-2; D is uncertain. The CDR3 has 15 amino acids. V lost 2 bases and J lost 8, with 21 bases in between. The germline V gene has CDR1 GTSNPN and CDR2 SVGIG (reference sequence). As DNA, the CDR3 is TGTGCCTGGAGTCCCCTGTTAGGACCAGTTCAGGGCTACACCTTC. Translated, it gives CAWSPLLGPVQGYTF.

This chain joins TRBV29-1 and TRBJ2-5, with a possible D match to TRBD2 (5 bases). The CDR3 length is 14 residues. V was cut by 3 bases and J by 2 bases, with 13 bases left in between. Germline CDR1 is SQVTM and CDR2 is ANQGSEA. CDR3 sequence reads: CSVDTSGKQETQYF. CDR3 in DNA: TGCAGCGTTGATACCAGCGGCAAACAAGAGACCCAGTACTTC.

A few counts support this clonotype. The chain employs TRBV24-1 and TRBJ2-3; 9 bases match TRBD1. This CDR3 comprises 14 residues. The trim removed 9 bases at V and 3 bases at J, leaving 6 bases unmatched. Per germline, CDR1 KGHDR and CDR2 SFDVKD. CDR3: CATAPGQGTDTQYF. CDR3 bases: TGTGCCACCGCGCCGGGACAGGGTACAGATACGCAGTATTTT.